This entry lists 27 T cell receptor beta chains sequenced from one sample in a study of OX40 agonist ivuxolimab in advanced cancers. Here immunoSEQ multiplex PCR was the method, and the copy in TCRdb shows in-frame clones only, minus some. The sample has approximately 35,000 clones, around 85% seen once. The specimen was CD4+ or CD8+ T cells sorted from blood, collected in a trial of the OX40 agonist ivuxolimab. The receptor set was obtained from an adult with an advanced solid tumor such as melanoma, head and neck, liver or kidney cancer.

The J gene is TRBJ1-1, the V gene TRBV5-5, with TRBD1 matching over 7 bases. Germline CDR1 is SGHKS and CDR2 is YYEKEE (reference sequence). This CDR3 has 13 amino acids. V dropped 4 bases and J dropped 5; count of bases not matched to a gene: 5. This chain's CDR3 is CASSTGVGTEAFF. The CDR3, as DNA: TGTGCCAGCAGCACAGGGGTGGGAACTGAAGCTTTCTTT.

This sequence joins TRBV6-1 and TRBJ2-7, with TRBD1 identical over 7 bases. This CDR3 has 16 amino acids. Germline CDR1 is MNHNS and CDR2 is SASEGT. V shed 4 bases and J 2 bases; nucleotides not matched to a gene: 11. CDR3 loop: CASSATLGQAAYEQYF. The CDR3 DNA follows: TGTGCCAGCAGTGCTACCCTTGGACAGGCCGCCTACGAGCAGTACTTC.

V is TRBV7-3 and J is TRBJ1-2, with 7 bases lining up with TRBD1. With 3 bases clipped from V and 8 bases from J, the junction kept 9 bases outside the gene matches. The CDR3 is made up of 14 amino acids. Germline assignment: CDR1 SGHTA and CDR2 FQGTGA. The CDR3 bases are TGTGCCAGCAGCTTTGGACCCGGACAGGACGGCTACACCTTC. It yields the protein CASSFGPGQDGYTF.

CDR3 sequence: CAWSDGRGYQPQHF. CDR3 sequence (DNA): TGTGCCTGGAGTGATGGTAGGGGTTATCAGCCCCAGCATTTT. The genes are TRBV30 and TRBJ1-5; perhaps TRBD1 as D (5 bases). V was cut by 1 base and J by 5 bases, with 12 bases left in between. The CDR3 loop spans 14 amino acids. Germline V gene data show CDR1 as GTSNPN and CDR2 as SVGIG (reference sequence).

This clone was counted between two and nine times. The chain has TRBV30 and TRBJ1-2, with 7 nucleotides matching TRBD1. Germline V gene sequence: CDR1 GTSNPN, CDR2 SVGIG (reference sequence). CDR3 length equals 15 residues. V lost 3 bases and J lost 6; bases outside the gene matches: 13. CDR3 in amino acids: CAWRTRQGAIDGYTF. For the CDR3, the DNA is TGTGCCTGGAGGACCAGACAGGGAGCTATAGATGGCTACACCTTC.

The rearrangement uses TRBV6-5 and TRBJ1-1; D is perhaps TRBD1 (6 bases). V lost 5 bases and J lost 6, with 10 bases in between. Germline V gene lookup returns CDR1 MNHEY and CDR2 SVGAGI. The CDR3 contains 12 residues. CDR3 sequence: CASSEQGAEAFF. As DNA, the CDR3 is TGTGCCAGCAGTGAACAGGGAGCTGAAGCTTTCTTT.

The chain carries TRBV7-9 and TRBJ2-1; 12 bases fit TRBD2. Germline V lookup: CDR1 SEHNR, CDR2 FQNEAQ (reference sequence). This CDR3 contains 17 residues. V was clipped by 0 bases and J by 7 bases; unmatched bases: 7. The CDR3 protein is CASSLAQLAGGGNEQFF. The CDR3 DNA reads as TGTGCCAGCAGCTTAGCTCAACTAGCGGGGGGAGGGAATGAGCAGTTCTTC.

V and J are TRBV10-3 and TRBJ1-1; 7 bases are shared with TRBD1. J gave up 5 bases and V 4 bases, and 13 bases lay outside the gene matches. Germline CDR1 and CDR2: ENHRY and SYGVKD. The CDR3 is 16 residues long. Here the CDR3 DNA reads TGTGCCATCAGTGTCACGACAGGGACACTGTGGACTGAAGCTTTCTTT. Translation gives CAISVTTGTLWTEAFF.

This clone was observed a handful of times. The gene calls are TRBV29-1 and TRBJ1-2, with D maybe TRBD1 (6 bases). Trimming cost V 3 bases and J 0 bases, with 11 bases left between them. This CDR3 contains 14 residues. CDR1 and CDR2 from the germline V gene are SQVTM and ANQGSEA. Here the CDR3 reads CSVEARGPNYGYTF. In DNA form, the CDR3 reads TGCAGCGTTGAGGCCAGGGGACCTAACTATGGCTACACCTTC.

As regards this clone: A single base separates this from a much larger clone, so it may be a read error. At the DNA level, this CDR3 is encoded by other sequences in the same sample as well. The V call is TRBV5-1, the J call TRBJ2-1; 8 bases match TRBD2. CDR3 length: 17 residues. Germline V CDR1 and CDR2: SGHRS, YFSETQ. Trimming cost V 3 bases and J 2 bases; bases outside gene matches: 10. The CDR3 here is CASSSGGSGLTYNEQFF. CDR3 sequence (DNA): TGCGCCAGCAGCTCGGGGGGGTCCGGGTTGACCTACAATGAGCAGTTCTTC.

The chain is built from TRBV27 and TRBJ1-5; D may be TRBD1 (6 bases). Germline CDR1 MNHEY, CDR2 SMNVEV (reference sequence). This CDR3 contains 13 residues. The ends were cut back, 7 bases at V and 12 bases at J, with 19 bases in the middle. The CDR3 DNA is TGTGCCAGCACCACCGGGACATCTAATCGCCAGCATTTT. Its translation is CASTTGTSNRQHF.

The chain recombines TRBV28 with TRBJ1-2, with 9 bases fitting TRBD1. The ends lost 5 bases at V and 5 bases at J; junction bases unmatched: 6. Germline V CDR1 and CDR2: MDHEN, SYDVKM. The length of the CDR3 is 14 residues. CDR3 DNA sequence: TGTGCCAGCAGTCCCGGACAGGGGTGGTATGGCTACACCTTC. This codes for CASSPGQGWYGYTF.

This clone occurred a few times. The rearrangement uses TRBV6-6 and TRBJ1-6, with D uncertain. Germline assignment: CDR1 MNHNY and CDR2 SVGAGI (reference sequence). The V end was cut by 5 bases, the J end by 6 bases, with 14 bases between. The CDR3 is 15 amino acids. The CDR3 DNA follows: TGTGCCAGCAGTCACAATCCGAACGGTAATTCACCCCTCCACTTT. This codes for CASSHNPNGNSPLHF.

The rearrangement links TRBV2 to TRBJ1-1; a possible D gene is TRBD1 (5 bases). V lost 4 bases and J 14 bases, leaving 14 bases between the germline ends. In germline, CDR1 is SNHLY, CDR2 FYNNEI. The CDR3 consists of 11 residues. This CDR3 reads CASSVEQGAFF. The DNA of the CDR3 is TGTGCCAGCAGTGTTGAGCAGGGTGCATTCTTT.

J is TRBJ1-6 and V is TRBV21-1; the table's D call of TRBD1 was not tested on the DNA. TRBV21-1 is a recognized pseudogene. CDR3 length equals 17 residues. The CDR3 loop is CASSRRPGQGRDSPLHF. CDR3 coding DNA: TGTGCCAGCAGCAGAAGACCGGGACAGGGGAGGGATTCACCCCTCCACTTT.

Here the CDR3 reads CSAKRGNVLTF. For the CDR3, the DNA is TGCAGTGCTAAGAGGGGGAACGTCCTGACTTTC. The V gene is TRBV20-1, the J gene TRBJ2-6; tentative D call: TRBD1 (6 bases). Germline CDR1 and CDR2: DFQATT and SNEGSKA (reference sequence). The CDR3 sequence is 11 residues long. Trimming removed 4 bases at V and 10 bases at J, with 8 bases between.

V and J are TRBV6-1 and TRBJ1-6, with TRBD1 as a possible D gene (5 bases). The CDR3 length is 14 residues. Germline CDR1 and CDR2: MNHNS and SASEGT. Trimming shortened V by 6 bases and J by 7 bases, and 13 bases separated the two germline ends. CDR3 in amino acids: CASRIGHLNSPLHF. In DNA form, the CDR3 reads TGTGCCAGCAGAATTGGACACTTAAATTCACCCCTCCACTTT.

The rearrangement joins TRBV11-2 to TRBJ2-7, with D possibly TRBD2 on 5 matching bases. The CDR3 has 16 amino acids. CDR1 is SGHAT, CDR2 FQNNGV, per germline. Trimming stripped 5 bases from V and 0 bases from J, with 17 bases between. CDR3 nucleotide sequence: TGTGCCAGCAGCCCCGTAGGGCGACTAAGCTCCTACGAGCAGTACTTC. As protein: CASSPVGRLSSYEQYF.

The chain employs TRBV6-5 and TRBJ1-2, with TRBD1 matching 8 bases. Trimming cost V 2 bases and J 9 bases; bases outside gene matches: 11. Germline assignment: CDR1 MNHEY and CDR2 SVGAGI. The CDR3 is made up of 15 amino acids. The CDR3 reads CASSYHLDRGRSYTF. CDR3 nucleotides: TGTGCCAGCAGTTACCATCTAGACAGGGGCAGGAGCTACACCTTC.

V gene TRBV18 combines with J gene TRBJ1-1; D is undetermined. Germline lookup yields CDR1 KGHSH and CDR2 LQKENI. V was clipped by 4 bases and J by 1 base, with 13 bases between them. The CDR3 is 15 residues long. The DNA for the CDR3 is TGTGCCAGCTCACACAAGGACGAGGGGAACACTGAAGCTTTCTTT. It is translated as CASSHKDEGNTEAFF.

The rearrangement uses TRBV7-9 and TRBJ2-5, with D possibly being TRBD1 (6 bases). Looked up from germline, CDR1 is SEHNR and CDR2 is FQNEAQ (reference sequence). CDR3 length equals 15 residues. V was pared by 2 bases and J by 4 bases, with 14 bases between. The CDR3 DNA reads TGTGCCAGCAGCTTACCGCAGGGGTCAGGAGAGACCCAGTACTTC. Amino acid sequence: CASSLPQGSGETQYF. The whole variable domain, filled in from reference TRBV7-9 and TRBJ2-5, reads DTGVSQNPRHKITKRGQNVTFRCDPISEHNRLYWYRQTLGQGPEFLTYFQNEAQLEKSRLLSDRFSAERPKGSFSTLEIQRTEQGDSAMYLCASSLPQGSGETQYFGPGTRLLVL.

The chain uses TRBV7-9 and TRBJ1-5; possibly TRBD1 for D (5 bases). The germline V and J ends were trimmed by 5 bases and 3 bases, with 11 bases remaining between them. Germline lookup yields CDR1 SEHNR and CDR2 FQNEAQ (reference sequence). This CDR3 is 14 amino acids long. This chain's CDR3 is CASSAGPPNQPQHF. CDR3 coding DNA: TGTGCCAGCAGCGCGGGACCGCCCAATCAGCCCCAGCATTTT.

The chain recombines TRBV27 with TRBJ2-5, with D perhaps TRBD1 or TRBD2 (7 bases each). The better agreement between TRBJ2-7 and the DNA end casts doubt on the J call. Germline loops: CDR1 MNHEY, CDR2 SMNVEV (reference sequence). This CDR3 has 14 amino acids. CDR3 sequence (DNA): TGTGCCAGCAGTTTATACAGGGGAGGGTACGAGCAGTACTTC. As protein: CASSLYRGGYEQYF.

The gene calls are TRBV27 and TRBJ1-2; 9 bases match TRBD1. This CDR3 has 15 amino acids. Per germline, CDR1 MNHEY and CDR2 SMNVEV (reference sequence). After removal of 8 bases from V and 2 bases from J, the junction contained 9 bases not matched to a gene. CDR3 in DNA: TGTGCCAGCGGAGACCCGGGACAGGGAAACTATGGCTACACCTTC. Encoded protein: CASGDPGQGNYGYTF.

V gene TRBV4-1 combines with J gene TRBJ1-5; D may be TRBD1 (5 bases). This CDR3 comprises 19 residues. CDR1 and CDR2 from the germline V gene are MGHRA and YSYEKL. Trimming cost V 1 base and J 0 bases, with 19 bases left between them. This CDR3 reads CASSQVGLRADLSNQPQHF. As DNA, the CDR3 is TGCGCCAGCAGCCAAGTGGGTCTCAGGGCCGATCTTAGCAATCAGCCCCAGCATTTT.

This sequence joins TRBV9 and TRBJ1-3; 8 bases are a match to TRBD1. CDR3 length: 17 residues. Germline CDR1 and CDR2: SGDLS and YYNGEE. The ends lost 3 bases at V and 1 base at J; junction bases unmatched: 9. The CDR3 coding sequence is TGTGCCAGCAGCGCAAACGGACAGGGCCATTCTGGAAACACCATATATTTT. It is translated as CASSANGQGHSGNTIYF.

V and J are TRBV15 and TRBJ1-3; perhaps TRBD1 as D (5 bases). Trimming cost V 0 bases and J 2 bases, with 8 bases left between them. The germline V gene has CDR1 LNHNV and CDR2 YYDKDF (reference sequence). This CDR3 has 15 amino acids. CDR3 nucleotide sequence: TGTGCCACCAGCAGAGATCAGGGTCCTGGAAACACCATATATTTT. Its protein is CATSRDQGPGNTIYF.